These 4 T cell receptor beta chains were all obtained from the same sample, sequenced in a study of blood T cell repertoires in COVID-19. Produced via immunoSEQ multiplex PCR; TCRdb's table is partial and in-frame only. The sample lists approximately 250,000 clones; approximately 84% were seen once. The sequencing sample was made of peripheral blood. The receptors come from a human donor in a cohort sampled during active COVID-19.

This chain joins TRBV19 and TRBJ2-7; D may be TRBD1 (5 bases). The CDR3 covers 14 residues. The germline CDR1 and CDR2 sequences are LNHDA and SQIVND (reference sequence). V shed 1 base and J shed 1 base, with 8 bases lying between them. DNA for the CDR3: TGTGCCAGTAGTATAGTCGCAGGGTCCTACGAGCAGTACTTC. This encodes CASSIVAGSYEQYF.

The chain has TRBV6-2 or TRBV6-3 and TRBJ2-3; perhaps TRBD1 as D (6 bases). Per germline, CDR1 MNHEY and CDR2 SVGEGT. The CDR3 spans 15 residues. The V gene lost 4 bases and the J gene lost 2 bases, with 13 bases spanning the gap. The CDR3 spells CASSFGTGYTDTQYF. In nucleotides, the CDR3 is TGTGCCAGCAGTTTCGGAACAGGGTACACAGATACGCAGTATTTT.

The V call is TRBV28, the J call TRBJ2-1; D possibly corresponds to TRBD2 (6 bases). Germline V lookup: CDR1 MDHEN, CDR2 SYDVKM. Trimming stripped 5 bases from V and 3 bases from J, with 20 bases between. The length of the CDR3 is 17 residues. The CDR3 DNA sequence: TGTGCCAGCAGTACGGACTATGGGGAATCCGACTACAATGAGCAGTTCTTC. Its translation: CASSTDYGESDYNEQFF.

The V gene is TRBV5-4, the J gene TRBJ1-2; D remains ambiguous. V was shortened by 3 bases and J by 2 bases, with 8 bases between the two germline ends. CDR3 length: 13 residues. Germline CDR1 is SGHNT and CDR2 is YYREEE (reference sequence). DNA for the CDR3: TGTGCCAGCAGCTACAGTCAAAACTATGGCTACACCTTC. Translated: CASSYSQNYGYTF.